This TCR beta chain was retrieved from a study of shared clonotypes between healthy human individuals. Overall study findings and caveats: Rarefaction indicated that sorted-subset sequencing remained incomplete although depth was large.

Germline V gene sequence: CDR1 SQVTM, CDR2 ANQGSEA. Trimming cost V 7 bases and J 0 bases; bases outside gene matches: 16. The CDR3 is 18 amino acids. Sequencing was performed with immunoSEQ multiplex PCR; in TCRdb, only in-frame clones are kept and a portion is missing. The top ten clones hold 0.13% of a sample with about 2 million clones, 90% to 95% of them seen once. Regarding this clone: Its cognate antigen is unknown.

The chain is built from TRBV29-1 and TRBJ2-3, with 10 bases lining up with TRBD2. Source material: naive CD4+ T cells sorted from blood. As to subset: CD45RA+ positively selected. This clonotype originated in a man younger than 35 in good health. Here the CDR3 reads CSAYGGLAGERSTDTQYF. As DNA, the CDR3 is TGCAGCGCCTACGGGGGTCTAGCGGGGGAACGTAGCACAGATACGCAGTATTTT.